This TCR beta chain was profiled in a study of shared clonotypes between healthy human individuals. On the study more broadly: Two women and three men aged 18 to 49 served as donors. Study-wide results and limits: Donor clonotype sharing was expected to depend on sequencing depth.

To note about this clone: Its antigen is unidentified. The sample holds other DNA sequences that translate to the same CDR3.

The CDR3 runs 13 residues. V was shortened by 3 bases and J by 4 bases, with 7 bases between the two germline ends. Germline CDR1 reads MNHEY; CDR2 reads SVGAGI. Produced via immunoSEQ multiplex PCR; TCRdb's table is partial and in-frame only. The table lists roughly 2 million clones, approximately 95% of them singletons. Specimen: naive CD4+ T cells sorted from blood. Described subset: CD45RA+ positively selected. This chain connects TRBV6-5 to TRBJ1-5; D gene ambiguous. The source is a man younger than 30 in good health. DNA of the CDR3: TGTGCCAGCAGTTATCTGGGAAATCAGCCCCAGCATTTT. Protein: CASSYLGNQPQHF.